Only one count was recorded for the clone carrying this TCR beta chain. The sample belongs to a study of blood T cell repertoires in COVID-19. The assay was immunoSEQ multiplex PCR, and TCRdb's table has in-frame clones only and misses some. The data contain 150,000 to 200,000 clones, 80% to 90% of them singletons. From germline, CDR1 is SGHAT and CDR2 FQNNGV. The V end was cut by 4 bases, the J end by 4 bases, with 10 bases between. The CDR3 runs 13 residues. Sequencing used PBMCs or T cells enriched from blood (not recorded which). This rearrangement joins TRBV11-2 to TRBJ1-1; D is ambiguous. The clonotype originates from a man aged 45-65 years who had recovered from COVID-19. The CDR3: CASSSRRGTEAFF. In DNA form, the CDR3 reads TGTGCCAGCAGCTCCCGACGAGGCACTGAAGCTTTCTTT.